This TCR beta chain was recorded in a study of post-analysis software for immune sequencing data. TCR beta cDNA libraries had unique molecular identifiers. A single record per CDR3 protein comes from TCRdb applying MiXCR to the PCR reads. The sample yields approximately 250,000 distinct CDR3 sequences, about 40% seen once. This TCR was sampled from a girl aged 5-17 years with multiple sclerosis. Sequencing used blood.

In DNA form, the CDR3 reads TGTGCCAGCAGCCCGAACAGGGGCGCCTCCTACGAGCAGTACTTC. Residues: CASSPNRGASYEQYF. The chain employs TRBV7-2 and TRBJ2-7; the match to TRBD1 covers 7 bases. V was clipped by 5 bases and J by 0 bases; unmatched bases: 7. CDR1 SGHTA and CDR2 FQGNSA come from the germline V gene. The CDR3 is 15 amino acids.